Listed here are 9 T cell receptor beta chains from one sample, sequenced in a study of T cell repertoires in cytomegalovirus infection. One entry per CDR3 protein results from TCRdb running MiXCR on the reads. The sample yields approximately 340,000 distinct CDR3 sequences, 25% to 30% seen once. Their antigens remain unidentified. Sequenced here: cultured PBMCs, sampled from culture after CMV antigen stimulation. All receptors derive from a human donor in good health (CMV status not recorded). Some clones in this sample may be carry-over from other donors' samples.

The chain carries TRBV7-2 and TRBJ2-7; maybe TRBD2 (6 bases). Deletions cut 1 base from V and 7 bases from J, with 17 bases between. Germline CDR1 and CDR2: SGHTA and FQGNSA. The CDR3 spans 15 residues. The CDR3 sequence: CASSLVRVVAAEQYF. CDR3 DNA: TGTGCCAGCAGCTTAGTTCGGGTCGTAGCGGCTGAGCAGTACTTC.

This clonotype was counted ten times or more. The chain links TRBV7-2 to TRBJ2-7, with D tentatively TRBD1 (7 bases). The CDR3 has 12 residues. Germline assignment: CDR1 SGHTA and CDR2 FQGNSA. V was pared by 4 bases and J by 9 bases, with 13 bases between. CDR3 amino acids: CASSSPQGGQYF. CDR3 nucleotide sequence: TGTGCCAGCAGCTCGCCCCAGGGGGGGCAGTACTTC.

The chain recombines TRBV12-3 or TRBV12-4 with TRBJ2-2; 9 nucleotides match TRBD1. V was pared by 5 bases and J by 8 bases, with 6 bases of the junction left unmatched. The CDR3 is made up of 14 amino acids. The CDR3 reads CASSTGGVVGELFF. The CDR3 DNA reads TGTGCCAGCAGTACAGGGGGCGTGGTTGGGGAGCTGTTTTTT.

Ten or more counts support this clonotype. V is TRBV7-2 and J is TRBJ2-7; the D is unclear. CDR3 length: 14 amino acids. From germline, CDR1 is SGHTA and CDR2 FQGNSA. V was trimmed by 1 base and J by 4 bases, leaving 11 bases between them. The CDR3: CASSLVAQEYEQYF. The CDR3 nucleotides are TGTGCCAGCAGCTTAGTCGCCCAAGAGTACGAGCAGTACTTC.

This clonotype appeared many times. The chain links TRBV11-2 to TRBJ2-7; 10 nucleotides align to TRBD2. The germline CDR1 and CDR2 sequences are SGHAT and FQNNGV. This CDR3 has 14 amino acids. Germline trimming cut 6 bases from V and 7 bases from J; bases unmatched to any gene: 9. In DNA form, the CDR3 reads TGTGCCAGCAGAGTTACTAGCGGGACGGGGGAGCAGTACTTC. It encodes CASRVTSGTGEQYF.

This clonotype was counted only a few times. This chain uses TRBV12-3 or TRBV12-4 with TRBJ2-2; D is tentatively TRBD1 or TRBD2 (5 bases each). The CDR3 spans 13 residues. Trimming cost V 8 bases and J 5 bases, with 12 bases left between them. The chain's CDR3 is CASGRWGTGELFF. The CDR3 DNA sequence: TGTGCCAGCGGCCGTTGGGGGACCGGGGAGCTGTTTTTT.

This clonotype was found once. The CDR3 here is CASTDDSGNQPQHF. DNA for the CDR3: TGTGCCAGCACCGACGACAGTGGCAATCAGCCCCAGCATTTT. This chain uses TRBV12-3 or TRBV12-4 with TRBJ1-5; a weak D match, TRBD1 (5 bases). Trimming stripped 7 bases from V and 2 bases from J, with 12 bases between. The CDR3 has 14 amino acids.

The CDR3 sequence: CASSSEREGPDTQYF. The CDR3 DNA reads as TGTGCCAGCAGTTCTGAGCGGGAGGGCCCGGATACGCAGTATTTT. The chain is built from TRBV12-3 or TRBV12-4 and TRBJ2-3, with 10 bases matching TRBD2. Unmatched junction bases numbered 7, after V lost 4 bases and J lost 6 bases. CDR3 length: 15 amino acids.

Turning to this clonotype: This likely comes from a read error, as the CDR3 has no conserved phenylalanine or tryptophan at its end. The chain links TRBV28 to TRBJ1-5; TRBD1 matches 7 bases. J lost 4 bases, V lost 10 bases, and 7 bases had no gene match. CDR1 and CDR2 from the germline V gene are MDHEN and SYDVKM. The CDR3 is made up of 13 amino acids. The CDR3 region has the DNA TGTGCCACCCGACAGGGCCTGAATCAGCCCCAGCATGTT. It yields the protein CATRQGLNQPQHV.